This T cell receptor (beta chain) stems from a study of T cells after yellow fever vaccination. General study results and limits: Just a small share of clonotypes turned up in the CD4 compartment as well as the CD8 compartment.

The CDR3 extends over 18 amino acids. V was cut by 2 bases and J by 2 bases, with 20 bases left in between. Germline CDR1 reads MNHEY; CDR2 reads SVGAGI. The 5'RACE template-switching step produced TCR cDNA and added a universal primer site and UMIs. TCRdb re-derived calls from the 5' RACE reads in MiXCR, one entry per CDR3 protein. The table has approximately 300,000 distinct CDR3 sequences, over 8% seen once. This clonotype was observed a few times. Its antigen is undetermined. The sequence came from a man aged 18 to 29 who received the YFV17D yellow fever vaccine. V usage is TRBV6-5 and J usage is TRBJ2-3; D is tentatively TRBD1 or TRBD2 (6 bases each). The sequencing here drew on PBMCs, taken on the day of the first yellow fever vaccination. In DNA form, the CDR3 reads TGTGCCAGCAGTTACAGGGTGGGGGGCCTAGCTCCCACAGATACGCAGTATTTT. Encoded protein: CASSYRVGGLAPTDTQYF.